The subject of this entry is one T cell receptor (beta chain). Its specificity is unknown. The sample comes from a study of radiation and T cells in renal cell carcinoma. Study-level findings and limits: Without pretreatment biopsies, baseline tumor clonotype presence was undetermined.

Sequencing used immunoSEQ multiplex PCR; TCRdb keeps in-frame clones, though not all of them. This repertoire shows roughly 80,000 clones, approximately 87% found once; its top ten account for approximately 2.4%. The time point was: blood 4 weeks post-SBRT, at nephrectomy. As for treatment: 15 Gy SBRT to primary tumor, nephrectomy 4 weeks later. The specimen was blood, collected from a patient whose treatment included radiotherapy and nephrectomy. This TCR was recovered from an older woman with renal cell carcinoma.

This CDR3 reads CASSLRYEQFF. In DNA, the CDR3 is TGTGCCAGCAGCCTCAGATATGAGCAGTTCTTC. J is TRBJ2-1 and V is TRBV14; D remains unclear. Trimming removed 4 bases at V and 8 bases at J, with 6 bases between. CDR3 size: 11 residues. Germline-derived CDR1 and CDR2 are SGHDN and FVKESK.